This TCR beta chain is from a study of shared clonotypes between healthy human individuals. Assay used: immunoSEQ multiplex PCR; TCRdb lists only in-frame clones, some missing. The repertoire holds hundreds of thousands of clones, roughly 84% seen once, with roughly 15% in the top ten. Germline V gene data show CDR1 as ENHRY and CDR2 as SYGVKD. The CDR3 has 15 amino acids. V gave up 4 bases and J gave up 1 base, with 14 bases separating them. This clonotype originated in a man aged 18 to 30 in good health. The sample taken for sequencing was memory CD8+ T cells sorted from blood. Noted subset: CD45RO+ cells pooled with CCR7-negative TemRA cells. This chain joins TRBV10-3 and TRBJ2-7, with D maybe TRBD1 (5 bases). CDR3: CAISGISTASYEQYF. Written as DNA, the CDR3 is TGTGCCATCAGTGGGATTTCGACAGCATCCTACGAGCAGTACTTC.